The text below deals with one T cell receptor beta chain. Its antigen is as yet unknown. This sample is drawn from a study of cytomegalovirus exposure and HLA in healthy donors. Study-wide context: As released early, the data held 65 million to 90 million unique TCRs from HLA-typed donors. Study-wide findings and caveats: Relative to the approximately 700-donor mean, N-insertions were reportedly fewer in an Asian-associated ancestry cluster in a later analysis. Sequencing artifact likely explains a cluster of highly shared sequence variants.

The germline V gene has CDR1 MDHEN and CDR2 SYDVKM. J was trimmed by 7 bases and V by 10 bases; bases with no gene match: 6. The CDR3 covers 12 residues. PCR primers comprised 60 Vbeta and 13 Jbeta primers. Assay used: immunoSEQ multiplex PCR; TCRdb lists only in-frame clones, some missing. The sample contains approximately 70,000 clones, around 78% of which appear only once. Sequenced: PBMCs. This chain joins TRBV28 and TRBJ1-2; 10 positions agree with TRBD1. This clonotype was sampled from a man aged 50 or older in good health and CMV-seronegative. The CDR3 DNA sequence: TGTGCCACCCAGACAGGGGGCGCTGGCTACACCTTC. Translation: CATQTGGAGYTF.